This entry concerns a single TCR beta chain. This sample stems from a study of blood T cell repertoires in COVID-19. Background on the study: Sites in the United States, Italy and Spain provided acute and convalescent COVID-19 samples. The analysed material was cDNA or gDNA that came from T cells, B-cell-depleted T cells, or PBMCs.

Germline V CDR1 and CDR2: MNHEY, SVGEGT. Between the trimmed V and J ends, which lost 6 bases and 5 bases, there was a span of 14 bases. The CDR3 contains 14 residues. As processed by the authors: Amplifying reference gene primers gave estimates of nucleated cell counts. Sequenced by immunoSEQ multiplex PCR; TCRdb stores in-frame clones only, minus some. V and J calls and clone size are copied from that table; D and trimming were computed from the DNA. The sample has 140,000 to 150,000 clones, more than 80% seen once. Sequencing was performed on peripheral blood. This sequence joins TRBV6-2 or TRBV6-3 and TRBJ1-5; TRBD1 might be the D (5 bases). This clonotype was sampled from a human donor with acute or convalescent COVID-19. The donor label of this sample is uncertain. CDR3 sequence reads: CASSPWTIHQPQHF. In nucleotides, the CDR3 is TGTGCCAGCAGCCCATGGACAATTCATCAGCCCCAGCATTTT.